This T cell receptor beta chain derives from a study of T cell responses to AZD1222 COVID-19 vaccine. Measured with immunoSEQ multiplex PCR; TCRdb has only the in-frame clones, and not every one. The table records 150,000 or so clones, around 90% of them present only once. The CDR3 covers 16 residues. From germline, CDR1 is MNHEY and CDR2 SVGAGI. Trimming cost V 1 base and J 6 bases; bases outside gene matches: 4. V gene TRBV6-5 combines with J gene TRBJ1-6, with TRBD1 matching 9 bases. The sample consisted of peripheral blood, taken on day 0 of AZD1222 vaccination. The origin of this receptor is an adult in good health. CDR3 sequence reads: CASSYWQDRGNSPLHF. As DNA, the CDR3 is TGTGCCAGCAGTTACTGGCAGGACAGGGGTAATTCACCCCTCCACTTT.